These T cell receptor beta chains were read from a single sample in a study of blood T cell repertoires in COVID-19. Generated by immunoSEQ multiplex PCR, the TCRdb table keeps only in-frame clones and is missing some. In the table there are 200,000 to 300,000 clones, about 85% of which are singletons. Sequencing was performed on peripheral blood. The receptors derive from a man aged 60 to 69 who had recovered from COVID-19. The CDR3 runs from the conserved cysteine through the conserved F or W. A D gene is named only where the DNA matches it firmly. Only part of the rows carry a size: once, few, many, or a class if the clone is expanded.

d_call | clone_size | j_call | cdr3_length | v_call | cdr3_aa | cdr3_nt
TRBD2 | . | TRBJ2-1 | 14 | TRBV6-5 | CASIPGGPWNEQFF | TGTGCCAGCATTCCGGGGGGGCCTTGGAATGAGCAGTTCTTC
TRBD1 | . | TRBJ2-1 | 14 | TRBV24-1 | CATSVLDRRGEQFF | TGTGCCACCAGTGTTCTGGACAGGAGAGGTGAGCAGTTCTTC
. | . | TRBJ1-5 | 14 | TRBV27 | CASSNDRFNQPQHF | TGTGCCAGCAGCAACGACAGGTTTAATCAGCCCCAGCATTTT
. | . | TRBJ2-1 | 16 | TRBV6-5 | CASSYARMSDGNEQFF | TGTGCCAGCAGTTATGCCAGAATGAGCGATGGTAATGAGCAGTTCTTC
TRBD2 | . | TRBJ2-3 | 16 | TRBV11-2 | CASTLGTSGPTDTQYF | TGTGCCAGCACCCTAGGGACTAGCGGACCCACAGATACGCAGTATTTT
TRBD1 | . | TRBJ2-3 | 14 | TRBV19 | CASRTGQGYDTQYF | TGTGCCAGTAGGACGGGACAGGGGTACGATACGCAGTATTTT
TRBD2 | . | TRBJ2-3 | 17 | TRBV12-5 | CASGFYSGGVPTDTQYF | TGTGCTAGTGGTTTTTATAGCGGGGGGGTACCCACAGATACGCAGTATTTT
. | . | TRBJ2-5 | 13 | TRBV5-1 | CASSLVVGETQYF | TGCGCCAGCAGCTTGGTTGTCGGAGAGACCCAGTACTTC
. | . | TRBJ1-2 | 13 | TRBV7-9 | CASTFNRNYGYTF | TGTGCCAGCACCTTCAACAGAAACTATGGCTACACCTTC
TRBD2 | once | TRBJ2-3 | 15 | TRBV5-6 | CASSLFSGGTDTQYF | TGTGCCAGCAGCTTGTTTAGCGGGGGCACAGATACGCAGTATTTT
. | . | TRBJ2-4 | 13 | TRBV3-1/TRBV3-2 | CASSHLSKNIQYF | TGTGCCAGCAGCCATCTGTCCAAAAACATTCAGTACTTC
. | . | TRBJ2-1 | 11 | TRBV7-2 | CASSRQWAEFF | TGTGCCAGCAGCCGGCAGTGGGCCGAGTTCTTC
. | . | TRBJ2-2 | 13 | TRBV7-2 | CASSLGAGGELFF | TGTGCCAGCAGCTTAGGGGCAGGCGGGGAGCTGTTTTTT
. | . | TRBJ2-7 | 14 | TRBV27 | CASSHAGPSYEQYF | TGTGCCAGCAGTCACGCAGGGCCTTCCTACGAGCAGTACTTC
. | . | TRBJ2-3 | 15 | TRBV6-1 | CASSEGGGRGDTQYF | TGTGCCAGCAGTGAAGGGGGAGGGAGGGGGGATACGCAGTATTTT
. | . | TRBJ1-1 | 17 | TRBV25-1 | CASSESLDSQRGTEAFF | TGTGCCAGCAGTGAAAGTCTGGACAGCCAACGGGGCACTGAAGCTTTCTTT
. | . | TRBJ2-2 | 14 | TRBV7-2 | CASSLVRRGGELFF | TGTGCCAGCAGCTTAGTTCGTCGGGGCGGGGAGCTGTTTTTT
TRBD1 | few | TRBJ1-1 | 13 | TRBV3-1/TRBV3-2 | CASSQLRTGEAFF | TGTGCCAGCAGCCAATTGAGGACAGGTGAAGCTTTCTTT
TRBD1 | . | TRBJ1-4 | 20 | TRBV28 | CASSPIHLRPGTATNEKLFF | TGTGCCAGCAGTCCCATCCATCTTCGTCCGGGGACAGCAACTAATGAAAAACTGTTTTTT
. | few | TRBJ2-3 | 15 | TRBV7-2 | CASSGEGVGTDTQYF | TGTGCCAGCAGCGGAGAAGGAGTAGGAACAGATACGCAGTATTTT
TRBD1 | . | TRBJ2-3 | 13 | TRBV14 | CASSPGTADTQYF | TGTGCCAGCAGCCCAGGGACAGCAGATACGCAGTATTTT
. | . | TRBJ1-2 | 14 | TRBV7-8 | CASSPPGGGSSYTF | TGTGCCAGCAGCCCCCCGGGGGGTGGCTCGAGCTACACCTTC
TRBD2 | . | TRBJ2-4 | 13 | TRBV5-1 | CASSLSGGNIQYF | TGCGCCAGCAGCTTGTCGGGGGGAAACATTCAGTACTTC
TRBD1 | . | TRBJ2-1 | 18 | TRBV5-1 | CASSLIFPRDRGNNEQFF | TGCGCCAGCAGCTTGATCTTCCCCCGGGACAGGGGTAACAATGAGCAGTTCTTC
TRBD1 | . | TRBJ2-1 | 16 | TRBV7-6 | CASSSQAGTAYNEQFF | TGTGCCAGCAGCTCACAGGCCGGGACAGCCTACAATGAGCAGTTCTTC
. | . | TRBJ1-1 | 13 | TRBV30 | CAWSVMRNTEAFF | TGTGCCTGGAGTGTAATGAGGAACACTGAAGCTTTCTTT
TRBD1 | . | TRBJ1-2 | 15 | TRBV10-3 | CAISGQGKANYGYTF | TGTGCCATCAGTGGACAGGGCAAAGCTAACTATGGCTACACCTTC
TRBD1 | . | TRBJ1-4 | 18 | TRBV27 | CASSPGTGGTPTNEKLFF | TGTGCCAGCAGTCCAGGGACAGGGGGTACTCCAACTAATGAAAAACTGTTTTTT
. | . | TRBJ1-5 | 15 | TRBV5-1 | CASSLTGYGNQPQHF | TGCGCCAGCAGCTTGACAGGGTACGGTAATCAGCCCCAGCATTTT
. | . | TRBJ2-1 | 15 | TRBV3-1/TRBV3-2 | CASSQAPGTYNEQFF | TGTGCCAGCAGCCAAGCCCCCGGGACTTACAATGAGCAGTTCTTC